This T cell receptor (beta chain) was captured in a study of cytomegalovirus exposure and HLA in healthy donors. Notes on the study in general: Most of the CMV-associated TCR beta chains (in a later analysis) appeared to be HLA-restricted. Researchers catalogued roughly 150 TCR beta chains as cytomegalovirus-associated.

In regard to this clone: As yet, its antigen is unknown. Mismatch with germline at one junction end may stem from a read error.

Both 60 Vbeta primers and 13 Jbeta primers went into the PCR. Data came from immunoSEQ multiplex PCR; TCRdb stores just in-frame clones and leaves some out. There are 120,000 to 150,000 clones in the sample; about 75% occur only once, and around 1.6% lies in the top ten. The CDR3 extends over 13 amino acids. Germline V gene lookup returns CDR1 SGHRS and CDR2 YFSETQ. The sequenced sample was PBMCs. The chain couples TRBV5-1 to TRBJ1-2; D possibly corresponds to TRBD1 (5 bases). The source is a woman younger than 45 in good health and CMV-seronegative. In nucleotides, the CDR3 is TGCGCCAGCAGCTTGGGGACACCTTGGGGCTACGCCTTC. Protein product: CASSLGTPWGYAF.